This T cell receptor (beta chain) came from a study of blood T cells in healthy people across ages. A word on this clonotype: What it binds is not known.

Study-wide results and limits: Long-lived donors exceeded aged donors in naive CD4+ cells and diversity. Those diversity estimates obtained from one million T cells were thought to be underestimates.

With 6 bases removed from V and 9 bases from J, the gap between germline ends came to 14 bases. The CDR3 is 12 residues long. From germline, CDR1 is MNHEY and CDR2 SVGAGI. RNA extraction gave at least 5 micrograms of total RNA per sample. Through a sample-barcoded 5' primer and a J-beta primer mix, a second PCR was run for roughly 7 to 12 cycles. Each cDNA molecule was tagged by a template-switch adaptor with 12 random nucleotides. One entry per CDR3 protein results from TCRdb running MiXCR on the 5' RACE reads. The sample contains approximately 1.5 million distinct CDR3 sequences, around 40% of which appear only once.

V and J are TRBV6-5 and TRBJ1-1; D is possibly TRBD1 (5 bases). This sequence originates from a woman under 30 in good health. Sequenced sample: blood. For the CDR3, the DNA is TGTGCCAGCAGGGGGGACGCCATCAAAGCTTTCTTT. Translated, it gives CASRGDAIKAFF.